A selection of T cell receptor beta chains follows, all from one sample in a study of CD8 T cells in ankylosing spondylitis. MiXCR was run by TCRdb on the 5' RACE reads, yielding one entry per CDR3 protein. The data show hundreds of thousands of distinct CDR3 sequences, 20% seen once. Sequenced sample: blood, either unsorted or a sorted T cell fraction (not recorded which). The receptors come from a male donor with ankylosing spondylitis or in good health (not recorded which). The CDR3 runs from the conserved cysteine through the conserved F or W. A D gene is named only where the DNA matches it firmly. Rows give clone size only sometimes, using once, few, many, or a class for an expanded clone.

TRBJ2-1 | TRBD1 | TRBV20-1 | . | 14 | CSASGGEVVNEQFF | TGCAGTGCTTCAGGGGGCGAGGTGGTCAATGAGCAGTTCTTC
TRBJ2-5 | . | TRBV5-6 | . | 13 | CASSSGAGETQYF | TGTGCCAGCAGCAGTGGCGCGGGAGAGACCCAGTACTTC
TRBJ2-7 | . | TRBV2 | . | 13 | CASSAGHPYEQYF | TGTGCCAGCAGCGCGGGACACCCCTACGAGCAGTACTTC
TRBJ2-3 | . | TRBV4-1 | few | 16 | CASSQVVRVSADTQYF | TGCGCCAGCAGCCAAGTTGTAAGGGTCTCTGCAGATACGCAGTATTTT
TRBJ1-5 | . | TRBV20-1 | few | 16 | CSARESYREYYQPQHF | TGCAGTGCTAGAGAATCGTACAGGGAGTACTATCAGCCCCAGCATTTT
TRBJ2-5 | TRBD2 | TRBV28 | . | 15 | CASRPYGGAWETQYF | TGTGCCAGCAGGCCCTACGGGGGGGCTTGGGAGACCCAGTACTTC
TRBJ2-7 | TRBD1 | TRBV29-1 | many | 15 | CSVQIPGQGAYEQYF | TGCAGCGTACAAATACCGGGACAGGGGGCCTACGAGCAGTACTTC
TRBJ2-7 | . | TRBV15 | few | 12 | CATSRDFEEQYF | TGTGCCACCAGCAGAGATTTCGAGGAGCAGTACTTC
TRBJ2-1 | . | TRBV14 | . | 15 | CASSQLLGQHNEQFF | TGTGCCAGCAGCCAACTACTTGGACAACACAATGAGCAGTTCTTC
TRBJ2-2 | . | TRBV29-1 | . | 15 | CSVGALEVETGELFF | TGCAGCGTTGGGGCCCTTGAGGTAGAAACCGGGGAGCTGTTTTTT
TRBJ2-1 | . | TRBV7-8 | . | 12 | CASSWVMSEQFF | TGTGCCAGCAGCTGGGTAATGAGTGAGCAGTTCTTC
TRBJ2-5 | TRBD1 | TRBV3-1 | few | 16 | CASSQEWDRDSETQYF | TGTGCCAGCAGCCAAGAGTGGGACAGGGATTCGGAGACCCAGTACTTC
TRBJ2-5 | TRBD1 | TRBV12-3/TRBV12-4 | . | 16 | CASSSPDRVNQETQYF | TGTGCCAGCAGTTCACCGGACAGGGTAAACCAAGAGACCCAGTACTTC
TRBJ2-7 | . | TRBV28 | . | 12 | CASGHSSYEQYF | TGTGCCAGCGGACACAGCTCCTACGAGCAGTACTTC
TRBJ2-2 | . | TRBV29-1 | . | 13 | CSANTANTGELFF | TGCAGCGCCAATACAGCGAACACCGGGGAGCTGTTTTTT
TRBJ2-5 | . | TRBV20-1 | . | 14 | CSASHPGAQETQYF | TGCAGTGCTAGTCACCCAGGGGCCCAAGAGACCCAGTACTTC
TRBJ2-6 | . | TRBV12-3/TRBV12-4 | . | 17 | CASSLGRGTSGANVLTF | TGTGCCAGCAGTTTAGGGAGAGGAACCTCTGGGGCCAACGTCCTGACTTTC
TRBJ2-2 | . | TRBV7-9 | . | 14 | CASRGGTNTGELFF | TGTGCCAGCAGAGGCGGGACGAACACCGGGGAGCTGTTTTTT
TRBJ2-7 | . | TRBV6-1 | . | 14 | CASVWTLDPYEQYF | TGTGCCAGCGTGTGGACCTTGGACCCCTACGAGCAGTACTTC
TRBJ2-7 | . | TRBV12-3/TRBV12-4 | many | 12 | CASSFRSDEQYF | TGTGCCAGCAGTTTTAGGAGCGACGAGCAGTACTTC
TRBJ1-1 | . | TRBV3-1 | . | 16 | CASSHEYGGLGHSAFF | TGTGCCAGCAGCCACGAATATGGGGGACTCGGACATTCGGCTTTCTTT
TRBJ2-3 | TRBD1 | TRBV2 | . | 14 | CASNHRGVKDTQYF | TGTGCCAGCAACCACAGGGGAGTTAAAGATACGCAGTATTTT
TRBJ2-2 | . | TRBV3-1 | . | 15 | CASSQDPGAAWELFF | TGTGCCAGCAGCCAAGACCCGGGGGCGGCCTGGGAGCTGTTTTTT
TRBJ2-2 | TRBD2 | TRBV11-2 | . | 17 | CASSGDGGGTSTGELFF | TGTGCCAGCAGCGGAGACGGGGGGGGTACCAGCACCGGGGAGCTGTTTTTT
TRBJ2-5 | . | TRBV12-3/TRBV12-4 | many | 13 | CASSFTRQETQYF | TGTGCCAGCAGTTTTACGAGGCAAGAGACCCAGTACTTC
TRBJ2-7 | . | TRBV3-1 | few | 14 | CASSQGKAPYEQYF | TGTGCCAGCAGCCAAGGAAAGGCACCCTACGAGCAGTACTTC
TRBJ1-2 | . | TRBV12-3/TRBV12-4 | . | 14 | CASMSPSLDPGYTF | TGTGCCAGCATGTCGCCGTCCCTGGATCCTGGCTACACCTTC
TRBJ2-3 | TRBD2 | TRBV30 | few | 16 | CAWSTGLAGVTDTQYF | TGTGCCTGGAGTACCGGACTAGCGGGGGTCACAGATACGCAGTATTTT
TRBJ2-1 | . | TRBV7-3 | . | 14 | CASSLRGAGNEQFF | TGTGCCAGCAGCTTAAGGGGGGCGGGGAATGAGCAGTTCTTC
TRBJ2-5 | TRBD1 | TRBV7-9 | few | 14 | CASSSQGDQETQYF | TGTGCCAGCAGCTCACAGGGGGACCAAGAGACCCAGTACTTC
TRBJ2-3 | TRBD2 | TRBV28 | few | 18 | CASSSPTRRGGITDTQYF | TGTGCCAGCAGTTCCCCCACCAGACGGGGGGGCATCACAGATACGCAGTATTTT
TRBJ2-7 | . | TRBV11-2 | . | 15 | CASREGQLSSYEQYF | TGTGCCAGCAGGGAGGGACAGTTAAGCTCCTACGAGCAGTACTTC
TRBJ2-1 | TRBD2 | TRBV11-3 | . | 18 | CASSWTKAGAMLYNEQFF | TGTGCCAGCAGCTGGACAAAAGCGGGGGCGATGCTCTACAATGAGCAGTTCTTC
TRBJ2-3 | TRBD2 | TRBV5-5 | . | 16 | CASSLGPSGVTDTQYF | TGTGCCAGCAGCTTGGGCCCTAGCGGGGTCACAGATACGCAGTATTTT
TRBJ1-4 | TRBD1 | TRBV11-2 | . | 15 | CASRFGTGRSEKLFF | TGTGCCAGCAGATTCGGGACAGGGCGAAGTGAAAAACTGTTTTTT
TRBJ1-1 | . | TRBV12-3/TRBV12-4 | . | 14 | CASSFPTEGPEAFF | TGTGCCAGCAGTTTTCCAACCGAGGGTCCTGAAGCTTTCTTT
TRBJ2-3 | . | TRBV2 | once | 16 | CASSTRDFSSTDTQYF | TGTGCCAGCAGTACACGGGACTTTAGTAGCACAGATACGCAGTATTTT
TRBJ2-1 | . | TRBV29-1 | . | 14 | CSVEGGGQYNEQFF | TGCAGCGTTGAAGGGGGGGGGCAGTACAATGAGCAGTTCTTC
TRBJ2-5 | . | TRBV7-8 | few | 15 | CASSTEAGMEETQYF | TGTGCCAGCAGCACAGAGGCGGGGATGGAAGAGACCCAGTACTTC
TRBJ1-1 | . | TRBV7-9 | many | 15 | CASSLVGEGITEAFF | TGTGCCAGCAGCTTAGTTGGAGAGGGGATCACTGAAGCTTTCTTT
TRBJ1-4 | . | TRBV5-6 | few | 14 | CASSLGQYNEKLFF | TGTGCCAGCAGCTTGGGACAGTATAATGAAAAACTGTTTTTT
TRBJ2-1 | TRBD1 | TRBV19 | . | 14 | CASSIFGTDNEQFF | TGTGCCAGTAGTATCTTCGGGACAGACAATGAGCAGTTCTTC
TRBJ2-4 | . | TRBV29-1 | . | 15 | CSVLPGGQAKNIEYF | TGCAGCGTTTTGCCGGGGGGACAGGCCAAAAACATTGAGTACTTC
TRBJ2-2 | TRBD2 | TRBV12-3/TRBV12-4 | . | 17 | CAAPLSGGPRGTGELFF | TGTGCCGCACCCCTCAGCGGGGGGCCAAGGGGTACCGGGGAGCTGTTTTTT
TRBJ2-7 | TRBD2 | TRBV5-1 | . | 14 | CASSWTSGEWEQYF | TGCGCCAGCAGCTGGACTAGCGGGGAGTGGGAGCAGTACTTC
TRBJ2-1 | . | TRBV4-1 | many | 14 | CASSEAAFYNEQFF | TGCGCCAGCAGCGAGGCGGCATTCTACAATGAGCAGTTCTTC